The 29 T cell receptor beta chains below were found in one sample sequenced in a study of CD8 T cell repertoires and HIV-1 epitope variants. Data came from immunoSEQ multiplex PCR; TCRdb stores just in-frame clones and leaves some out. This table has roughly 5,000 clones, 55% to 80% appearing once. Their specific antigens are unknown. The sequenced sample was cultured CD8+ T cells derived from PBMCs. These receptors all come from a male donor with HIV.

This chain links TRBV7-2 with TRBJ2-3; D tentatively reads TRBD1 or TRBD2 (5 bases each). CDR1 SGHTA and CDR2 FQGNSA come from the germline V gene. V lost 3 bases, J lost 5 bases, and 12 bases lay in between. The CDR3 totals 14 residues. The CDR3 loop is CASSFTRDGDTQYF. CDR3 nucleotide sequence: TGTGCCAGCAGCTTCACCAGGGACGGAGATACGCAGTATTTT.

Turning to this clone: At one end, the junction sequence differs from germline, possibly due to a read error. The chain carries TRBV7-7 and TRBJ1-2; D uncertain. The CDR3 is 16 amino acids. Germline CDR1 is SSHAT and CDR2 is FNYEAQ (reference sequence). CDR3 sequence: CASSQDPPDLDYGYTF. In DNA form, the CDR3 reads TGCGCCAGCAGCCAAGATCCCCCAGACTTGGACTATGGCTACACCTTC.

The chain is built from TRBV18 and TRBJ2-2, with D uncertain. CDR1 is KGHSH, CDR2 LQKENI, per germline. The length of the CDR3 is 16 residues. The V end lost 0 bases, the J end lost 0 bases, and 8 bases lay between the germline ends. DNA for the CDR3: TGTGCCAGCTCACCACCAGAGACGGCGAACACCGGGGAGCTGTTTTTT. Translating gives CASSPPETANTGELFF.

This sequence joins TRBV7-6 and TRBJ2-5; TRBD1 agrees at 9 bases. Per the germline V gene, CDR1 is SGHVS and CDR2 is FNYEAQ. The CDR3 has 14 amino acids. V lost 4 bases and J lost 6; bases outside the gene matches: 6. The chain's CDR3 is CASSSSQGAKTQYF. DNA for the CDR3: TGTGCCAGCAGCTCATCACAGGGGGCTAAGACCCAGTACTTC.

V and J are TRBV5-3 and TRBJ2-7; D is uncertain. TRBV5-3 is given ORF status, its function remaining uncertain. CDR3 size: 13 residues. V lost 4 bases and J lost 0, with 8 bases in between. CDR3: CARSADNSYEQYF. DNA for the CDR3: TGTGCCAGAAGCGCCGACAACTCCTACGAGCAGTACTTC.

The chain joins TRBV4-3 to TRBJ1-2; D perhaps matches TRBD1 (6 bases). CDR1 is LGHNA and CDR2 is YSLEER in the germline V gene. The CDR3 is 15 amino acids. Trimming cost V 3 bases and J 3 bases, with 14 bases left between them. This CDR3 reads CASSQALQGDYGYTF. As DNA, the CDR3 is TGCGCCAGCAGCCAGGCCCTACAGGGAGACTATGGCTACACCTTC.

The V gene is TRBV4-1, the J gene TRBJ2-5; TRBD2 matches 7 bases. Germline CDR1 MGHRA, CDR2 YSYEKL. The CDR3 runs to 16 residues. After removal of 1 base from V and 4 bases from J, the junction contained 9 bases not matched to a gene. CDR3 loop: CASSQGYGRTRETQYF. The CDR3, as DNA: TGCGCCAGCAGCCAAGGGTACGGGAGGACACGAGAGACCCAGTACTTC.

This rearrangement joins TRBV7-1 to TRBJ2-7; TRBD1 matches at 7 bases. TRBV7-1 is recorded as an ORF, its role being uncertain. There are 14 residues in the CDR3. J lost 7 bases, V lost 4 bases, and 10 bases had no gene match. The CDR3 nucleotides are TGTGCCAGCAGCTTGGGACAGTACCTTCGTGAGCAGTACTTC. This codes for CASSLGQYLREQYF.

This chain links TRBV9 with TRBJ2-1, with 7 bases identical to TRBD2. After removal of 4 bases from V and 4 bases from J, the junction contained 14 bases not matched to a gene. From germline, CDR1 is SGDLS and CDR2 YYNGEE. This CDR3 has 17 amino acids. The CDR3 loop reads CASSPEGVLAVYNEQFF. The CDR3 nucleotides read TGTGCCAGCAGCCCAGAGGGTGTTCTAGCGGTATACAATGAGCAGTTCTTC.

V is TRBV9 and J is TRBJ2-7, with a possible D match to TRBD1 (6 bases). The CDR3 totals 16 residues. The germline V gene encodes CDR1 SGDLS and CDR2 YYNGEE. The ends were cut back, 3 bases at V and 0 bases at J, with 16 bases in the middle. The CDR3 sequence is CASSGGQSLASYEQYF. The CDR3 DNA is TGTGCCAGCAGCGGTGGACAGAGTTTAGCCTCCTACGAGCAGTACTTC. The full variable domain, in which reference TRBV9 and TRBJ2-7 provide the parts outside the CDR3, is DSGVTQTPKHLITATGQRVTLRCSPRSGDLSVYWYQQSLDQGLQFLIQYYNGEERAKGNILERFSAQQFPDLHSELNLSSLELGDSALYFCASSGGQSLASYEQYFGPGTRLTVT.

This chain joins TRBV7-9 and TRBJ1-3, with no clear D. The V and J ends lost 3 bases and 4 bases respectively, with 13 bases between them. The CDR3 has 15 residues. Germline CDR1 reads SEHNR; CDR2 reads FQNEAQ (reference sequence). As DNA, the CDR3 is TGTGCCAGCAGCTTTAGTACAGCCTCGGGAAACACCATATATTTT. Translating gives CASSFSTASGNTIYF. The full variable domain, its missing parts supplied by reference TRBV7-9 and TRBJ1-3, is DTGVSQNPRHKITKRGQNVTFRCDPISEHNRLYWYRQTLGQGPEFLTYFQNEAQLEKSRLLSDRFSAERPKGSFSTLEIQRTEQGDSAMYLCASSFSTASGNTIYFGEGSWLTVV.

This clone is hyperexpanded. The V call is TRBV13, the J call TRBJ2-5, with a possible D match to TRBD2 (5 bases). Deletions cut 4 bases from V and 2 bases from J, with 14 bases between. Germline CDR1 PRHDT, CDR2 FYEKMQ (reference sequence). CDR3 length: 15 residues. CDR3 nucleotides: TGTGCCAGCAGCTCCGCCGGGATAGATCAAGAGACCCAGTACTTC. This gives the protein CASSSAGIDQETQYF.

This chain links TRBV9 with TRBJ2-1, with no clear D. This CDR3 comprises 17 residues. With 0 bases removed from V and 3 bases from J, the gap between germline ends came to 16 bases. Per germline, CDR1 SGDLS and CDR2 YYNGEE. The CDR3 DNA reads TGTGCCAGCAGCGTAGCTACGGATACAGTCTTCTACAATGAGCAGTTCTTC. Translated: CASSVATDTVFYNEQFF.

J is TRBJ2-1 and V is TRBV7-2, with D possibly matching TRBD2 (6 bases). V lost 6 bases and J lost 9, with 9 bases in between. CDR1 and CDR2 from the germline V gene are SGHTA and FQGNSA. The length of the CDR3 is 11 residues. In nucleotides, the CDR3 is TGTGCCAGCAGTGCGGGGAGTGAGCAGTTCTTC. It codes for CASSAGSEQFF.

This clone was detected only once. The chain uses TRBV15 and TRBJ2-1; 8 bases map to TRBD1. Germline CDR1 reads LNHNV; CDR2 reads YYDKDF (reference sequence). The CDR3 loop spans 15 amino acids. J was trimmed by 1 base and V by 4 bases; bases with no gene match: 3. The CDR3 DNA sequence: TGTGCCACCAGCACAGGGGGCAGGTCCTACAATGAGCAGTTCTTC. Translation: CATSTGGRSYNEQFF.

This clone was seen a handful of times. The junction shows a germline mismatch at one end, possibly a read error. The chain joins TRBV4-3 to TRBJ1-2; D might be TRBD1 (6 bases). The CDR3 length is 15 residues. Germline lookup yields CDR1 LGHNA and CDR2 YSLEER. The CDR3 DNA follows: TGCGCCAGCAGCCAAGATCTCGTGGACAGCCTAAAAACCGCCTTC. Translation gives CASSQDLVDSLKTAF.

J is TRBJ2-1 and V is TRBV15; perhaps D is TRBD1 or TRBD2 (5 bases each). The CDR3 has 15 amino acids. Germline V gene sequence: CDR1 LNHNV, CDR2 YYDKDF (reference sequence). The V and J ends lost 4 bases and 4 bases respectively, with 14 bases between them. This chain's CDR3 is CATSNSHGGYNEQFF. CDR3 sequence (DNA): TGTGCCACCAGCAACTCACATGGGGGATACAATGAGCAGTTCTTC.

This chain uses TRBV5-1 with TRBJ2-3, with D maybe TRBD2 (5 bases). Germline V gene lookup returns CDR1 SGHRS and CDR2 YFSETQ. This CDR3 is 14 amino acids long. V was shortened by 4 bases and J by 6 bases, with 15 bases between the two germline ends. The CDR3 is CASSPGVSGDTQYF. The DNA of the CDR3 is TGCGCCAGCAGCCCCGGGGTCTCTGGGGATACGCAGTATTTT.

In the case of this clone: At one boundary the junction diverges from the germline segment, which might be a read error. The chain is built from TRBV28 and TRBJ2-7; D may be TRBD1 (6 bases). Per germline, CDR1 MDHEN and CDR2 SYDVKM. The CDR3 sequence is 13 residues long. CDR3 in DNA: TGTACCAGCAGCCCCCCGGACAGCTACGAGCAGTACTTC. It encodes CTSSPPDSYEQYF.

Only a few counts were recorded for this clone. This sequence joins TRBV7-9 and TRBJ2-1, with D unclear. V was trimmed by 5 bases and J by 6 bases, leaving 14 bases between them. Germline V lookup: CDR1 SEHNR, CDR2 FQNEAQ (reference sequence). The CDR3 is made up of 14 amino acids. In DNA form, the CDR3 reads TGTGCCAGCAGCCGCGTTAGCAGCACCAATGAGCAGTTCTTC. Translation: CASSRVSSTNEQFF.

The genes are TRBV5-5 and TRBJ1-2, with a weak D call TRBD1 (5 bases). The V end was cut by 5 bases, the J end by 7 bases, with 15 bases between. Germline lookup yields CDR1 SGHKS and CDR2 YYEKEE (reference sequence). The CDR3 sequence is 13 residues long. The CDR3 loop reads CASSLGVQLGYTF. The CDR3 coding sequence is TGTGCCAGCAGTCTGGGGGTACAGCTTGGCTACACCTTC.

The chain joins TRBV19 to TRBJ1-2, with D possibly being TRBD1 (6 bases). CDR3 size: 13 residues. Trimming removed 5 bases at V and 3 bases at J, with 10 bases between. Germline V lookup: CDR1 LNHDA, CDR2 SQIVND (reference sequence). The CDR3 here is CASSGGQHYGYTF. The CDR3, as DNA: TGTGCCAGTAGTGGAGGACAGCACTATGGCTACACCTTC. The full variable domain, its missing parts supplied by reference TRBV19 and TRBJ1-2, is DGGITQSPKYLFRKEGQNVTLSCEQNLNHDAMYWYRQDPGQGLRLIYYSQIVNDFQKGDIAEGYSVSREKKESFPLTVTSAQKNPTAFYLCASSGGQHYGYTFGSGTRLTVV.

The chain is built from TRBV6-5 and TRBJ2-7, with a possible D match to TRBD2 (6 bases). V lost 6 bases, J lost 3 bases, and 18 bases lay in between. The CDR3 is made up of 15 amino acids. Germline loops: CDR1 MNHEY, CDR2 SVGAGI. The CDR3 region has the DNA TGTGCCAGCAGCTCCACCTGGGACTTCGACTACGAGCAGTACTTC. Protein sequence: CASSSTWDFDYEQYF.

The chain recombines TRBV4-3 with TRBJ1-2; D is unresolved. Germline V gene lookup returns CDR1 LGHNA and CDR2 YSLEER. Trimming removed 0 bases at V and 4 bases at J, with 18 bases between. This CDR3 is built from 17 residues. Here the CDR3 reads CASSQDREQSISYGYTF. The CDR3 region has the DNA TGCGCCAGCAGCCAAGATAGGGAACAGTCTATATCCTATGGCTACACCTTC.

The chain carries TRBV5-4 and TRBJ2-1; the match to TRBD2 covers 11 bases. Germline V gives CDR1 SGHNT, CDR2 YYREEE (reference sequence). V was clipped by 3 bases and J by 6 bases; unmatched bases: 2. The CDR3 is made up of 14 amino acids. CDR3 DNA sequence: TGTGCCAGCAGCTCGGGACTAGCGGTCAATGAGCAGTTCTTC. Amino acid sequence: CASSSGLAVNEQFF.

This clone was detected only a few times. The CDR3 loop is CASSIDRTPEAFF. The CDR3 nucleotides read TGTGCCAGTAGTATAGACCGGACACCTGAAGCTTTCTTT. This rearrangement joins TRBV19 to TRBJ1-1; possible D gene TRBD1, 5 bases. The CDR3 consists of 13 residues. Germline V lookup: CDR1 LNHDA, CDR2 SQIVND (reference sequence). V was cut by 0 bases and J by 6 bases, with 8 bases left in between.

V gene TRBV4-3 combines with J gene TRBJ2-3, with D perhaps being TRBD1 or TRBD2 (5 bases each). This CDR3 has 18 amino acids. CDR1 LGHNA and CDR2 YSLEER come from the germline V gene. V lost 5 bases to trimming and J lost 1 base, with 22 bases between them. CDR3 amino acids: CASSRDLRDPRRTDTQYF. The CDR3 bases are TGCGCCAGCAGCAGAGACCTCCGGGACCCCCGGCGCACAGATACGCAGTATTTT.

This chain joins TRBV28 and TRBJ2-7; D is uncertain. CDR1 and CDR2 from the germline V gene are MDHEN and SYDVKM. The CDR3 runs 13 residues. Trimming removed 3 bases at V and 0 bases at J, with 6 bases between. CDR3 coding DNA: TGTGCCAGCAGTTTTGGCACCTCCTACGAGCAGTACTTC. Its translation is CASSFGTSYEQYF.

CDR3 protein: CASSWEYNEQFF. The DNA for the CDR3 is TGTGCCAGCAGTTGGGAATACAATGAGCAGTTCTTC. The chain has TRBV28 and TRBJ2-1; D unclear. The CDR3 has 12 amino acids. CDR1 is MDHEN, CDR2 SYDVKM, per germline. Trimming took 4 bases from V and 4 from J, leaving 5 bases between them.